This TCR beta chain was captured in a study of blood T cells in healthy people across ages. The authors ran a second PCR of 7 to 11 cycles using a sample-barcoded 5' primer and a J-beta primer mix. TCRdb itself ran the 5' RACE reads through MiXCR, one entry per CDR3 protein. The sample lists fewer than 900,000 distinct CDR3 sequences, roughly two fifths seen once, with about 20% in the top ten. This clonotype occurred once. There are 16 residues in the CDR3. Germline assignment: CDR1 SEHNR and CDR2 FQNEAQ (reference sequence). The V segment lost 6 bases and the J segment 4 bases; nucleotides outside the gene matches: 9.

The sequence was obtained from a woman aged 60-70 years in good health. The rearrangement joins TRBV7-9 to TRBJ2-1, with 10 bases lining up with TRBD2. Input material: blood. The CDR3 sequence: CASRKAGTSEYNEQFF. The CDR3 bases are TGTGCCAGCAGGAAGGCGGGGACTAGCGAATACAATGAGCAGTTCTTC.